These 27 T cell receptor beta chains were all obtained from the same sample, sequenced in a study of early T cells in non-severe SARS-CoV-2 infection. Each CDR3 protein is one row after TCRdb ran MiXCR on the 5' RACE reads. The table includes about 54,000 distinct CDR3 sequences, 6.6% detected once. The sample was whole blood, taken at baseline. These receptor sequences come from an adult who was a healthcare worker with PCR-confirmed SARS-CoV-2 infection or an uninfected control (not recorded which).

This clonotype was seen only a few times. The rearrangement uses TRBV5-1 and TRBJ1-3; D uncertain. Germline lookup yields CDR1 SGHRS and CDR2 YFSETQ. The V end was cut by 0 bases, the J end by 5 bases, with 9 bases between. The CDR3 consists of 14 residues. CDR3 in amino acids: CASSLGQSRNTIYF. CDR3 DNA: TGCGCCAGCAGCTTGGGACAATCCCGAAACACCATATATTTT. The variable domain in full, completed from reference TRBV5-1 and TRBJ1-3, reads KAGVTQTPRYLIKTRGQQVTLSCSPISGHRSVSWYQQTPGQGLQFLFEYFSETQRNKGNFPGRFSGRQFSNSRSEMNVSTLELGDSALYLCASSLGQSRNTIYFGEGSWLTVV.

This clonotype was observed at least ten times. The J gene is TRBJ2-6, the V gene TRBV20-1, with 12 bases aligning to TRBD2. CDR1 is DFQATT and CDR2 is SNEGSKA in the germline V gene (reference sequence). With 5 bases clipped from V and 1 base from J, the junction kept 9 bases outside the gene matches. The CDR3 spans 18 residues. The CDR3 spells CSAYPLAGGESGANVLTF. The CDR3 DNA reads TGCAGTGCTTACCCCCTAGCGGGGGGGGAATCTGGGGCCAACGTCCTGACTTTC.

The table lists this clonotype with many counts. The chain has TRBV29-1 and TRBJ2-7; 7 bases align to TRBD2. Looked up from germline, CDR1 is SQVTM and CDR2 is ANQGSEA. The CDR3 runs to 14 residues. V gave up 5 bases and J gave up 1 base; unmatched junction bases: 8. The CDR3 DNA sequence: TGCAGCGTTCGACCGTCCGGGGGGTCCTACGAGCAGTACTTC. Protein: CSVRPSGGSYEQYF.

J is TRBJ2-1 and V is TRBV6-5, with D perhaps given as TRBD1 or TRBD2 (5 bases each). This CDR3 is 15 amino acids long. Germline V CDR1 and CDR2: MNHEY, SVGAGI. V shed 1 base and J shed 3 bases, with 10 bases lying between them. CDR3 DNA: TGTGCCAGCAGTTACTGGGACCGGTGCTACAATGAGCAGTTCTTC. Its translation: CASSYWDRCYNEQFF.

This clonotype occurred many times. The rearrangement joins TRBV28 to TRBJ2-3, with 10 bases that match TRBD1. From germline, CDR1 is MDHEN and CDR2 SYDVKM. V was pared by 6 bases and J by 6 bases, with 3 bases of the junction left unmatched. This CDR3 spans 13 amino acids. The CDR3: CASRRQGADTQYF. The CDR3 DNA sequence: TGTGCCAGCAGACGACAGGGGGCGGATACGCAGTATTTT.

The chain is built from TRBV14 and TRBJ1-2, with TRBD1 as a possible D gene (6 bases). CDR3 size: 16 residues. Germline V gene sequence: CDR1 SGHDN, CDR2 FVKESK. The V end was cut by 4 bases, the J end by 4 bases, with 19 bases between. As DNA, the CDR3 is TGTGCCAGCAGCCCGCTAATCGGACAGTCCCTCTATGGCTACACCTTC. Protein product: CASSPLIGQSLYGYTF.

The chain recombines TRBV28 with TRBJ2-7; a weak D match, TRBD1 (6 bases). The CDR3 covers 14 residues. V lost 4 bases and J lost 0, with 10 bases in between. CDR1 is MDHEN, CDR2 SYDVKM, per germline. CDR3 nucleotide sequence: TGTGCCAGCAGTTCTGGACAGAGCTCCTACGAGCAGTACTTC. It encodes CASSSGQSSYEQYF. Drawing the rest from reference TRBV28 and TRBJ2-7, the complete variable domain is DVKVTQSSRYLVKRTGEKVFLECVQDMDHENMFWYRQDPGLGLRLIYFSYDVKMKEKGDIPEGYSVSREKKERFSLILESASTNQTSMYLCASSSGQSSYEQYFGPGTRLTVT.

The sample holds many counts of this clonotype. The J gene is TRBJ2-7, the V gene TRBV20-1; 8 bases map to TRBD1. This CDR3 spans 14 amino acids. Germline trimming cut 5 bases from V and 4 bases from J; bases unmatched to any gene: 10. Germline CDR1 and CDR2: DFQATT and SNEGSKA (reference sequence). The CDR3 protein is CSAYTGTGIYEQYF. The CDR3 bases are TGCAGTGCTTACACCGGGACAGGTATTTACGAGCAGTACTTC.

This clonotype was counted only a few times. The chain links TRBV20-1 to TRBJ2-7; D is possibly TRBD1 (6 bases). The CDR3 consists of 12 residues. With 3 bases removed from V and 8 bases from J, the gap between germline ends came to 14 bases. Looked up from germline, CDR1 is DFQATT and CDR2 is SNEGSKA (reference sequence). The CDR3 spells CSASLQGHQQYF. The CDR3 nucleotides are TGCAGTGCTAGTCTTCAGGGACACCAGCAGTACTTC.

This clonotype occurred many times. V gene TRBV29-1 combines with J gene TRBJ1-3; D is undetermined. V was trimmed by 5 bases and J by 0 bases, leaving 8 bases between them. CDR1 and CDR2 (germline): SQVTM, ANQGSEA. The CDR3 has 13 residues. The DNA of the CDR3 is TGCAGCGTTTACAAGTCCTCTGGAAACACCATATATTTT. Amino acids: CSVYKSSGNTIYF.

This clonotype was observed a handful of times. DNA of the CDR3: TGCAGCGTTGAACCGAAGGATGAGCAGTTCTTC. Translated: CSVEPKDEQFF. The rearrangement links TRBV29-1 to TRBJ2-1; D gene ambiguous. There are 11 residues in the CDR3. The ends were cut back, 2 bases at V and 8 bases at J, with 7 bases in the middle. Germline V gene data show CDR1 as SQVTM and CDR2 as ANQGSEA.

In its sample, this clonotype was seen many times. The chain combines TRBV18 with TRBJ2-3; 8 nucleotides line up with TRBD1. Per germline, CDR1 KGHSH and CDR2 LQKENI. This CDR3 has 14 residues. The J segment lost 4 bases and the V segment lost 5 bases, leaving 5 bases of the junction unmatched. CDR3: CASSGQGYSDTQYF. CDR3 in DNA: TGTGCCAGCTCAGGACAGGGATACTCAGATACGCAGTATTTT. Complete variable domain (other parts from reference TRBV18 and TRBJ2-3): NAGVMQNPRHLVRRRGQEARLRCSPMKGHSHVYWYRQLPEEGLKFMVYLQKENIIDESGMPKERFSAEFPKEGPSILRIQQVVRGDSAAYFCASSGQGYSDTQYFGPGTRLTVL.

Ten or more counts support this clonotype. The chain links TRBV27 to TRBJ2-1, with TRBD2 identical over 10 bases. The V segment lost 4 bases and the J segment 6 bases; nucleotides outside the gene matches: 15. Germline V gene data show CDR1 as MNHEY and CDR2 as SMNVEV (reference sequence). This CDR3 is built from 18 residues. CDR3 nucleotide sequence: TGTGCCAGCAGTTCATCCCCCCGACTAGCGGGCGAACTCAATGAGCAGTTCTTC. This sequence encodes CASSSSPRLAGELNEQFF.

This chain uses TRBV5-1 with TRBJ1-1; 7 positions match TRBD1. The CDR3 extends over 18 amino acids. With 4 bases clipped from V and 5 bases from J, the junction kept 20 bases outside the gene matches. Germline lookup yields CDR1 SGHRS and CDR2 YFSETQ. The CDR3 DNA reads TGCGCCAGCAGCCACGCGGGGGGACAGTATCTCATGGGAACTGAAGCTTTCTTT. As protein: CASSHAGGQYLMGTEAFF.

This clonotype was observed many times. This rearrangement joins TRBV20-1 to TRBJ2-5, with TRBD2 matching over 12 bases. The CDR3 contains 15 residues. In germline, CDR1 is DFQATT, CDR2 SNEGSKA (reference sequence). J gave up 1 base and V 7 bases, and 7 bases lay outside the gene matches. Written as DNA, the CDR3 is TGCAGTGTCCGGAGACTAGCGGGGGCCCAAGAGACCCAGTACTTC. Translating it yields CSVRRLAGAQETQYF.

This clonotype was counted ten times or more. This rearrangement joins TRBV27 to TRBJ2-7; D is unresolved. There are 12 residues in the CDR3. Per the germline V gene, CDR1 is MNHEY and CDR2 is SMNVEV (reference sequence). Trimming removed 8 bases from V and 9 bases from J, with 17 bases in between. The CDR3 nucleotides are TGTGCCAGCCACCCCGGGCCCGCTGCGCAGTACTTC. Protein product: CASHPGPAAQYF.

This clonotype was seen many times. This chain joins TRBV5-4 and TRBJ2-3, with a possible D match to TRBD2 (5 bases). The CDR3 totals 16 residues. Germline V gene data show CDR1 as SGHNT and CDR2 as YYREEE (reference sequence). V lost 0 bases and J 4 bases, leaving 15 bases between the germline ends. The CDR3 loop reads CASSLGGSRSADTQYF. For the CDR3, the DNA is TGTGCCAGCAGCTTGGGAGGGTCACGGAGCGCAGATACGCAGTATTTT. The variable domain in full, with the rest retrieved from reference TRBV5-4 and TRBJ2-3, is ETGVTQSPTHLIKTRGQQVTLRCSSQSGHNTVSWYQQALGQGPQFIFQYYREEENGRGNFPPRFSGLQFPNYSSELNVNALELDDSALYLCASSLGGSRSADTQYFGPGTRLTVL.

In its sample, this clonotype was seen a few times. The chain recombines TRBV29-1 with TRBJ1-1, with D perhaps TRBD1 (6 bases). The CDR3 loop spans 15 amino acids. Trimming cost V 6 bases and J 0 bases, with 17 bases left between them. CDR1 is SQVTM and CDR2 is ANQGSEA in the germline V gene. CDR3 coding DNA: TGCAGCGTCGGAGGGCTAACAGGGATGAACACTGAAGCTTTCTTT. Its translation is CSVGGLTGMNTEAFF.

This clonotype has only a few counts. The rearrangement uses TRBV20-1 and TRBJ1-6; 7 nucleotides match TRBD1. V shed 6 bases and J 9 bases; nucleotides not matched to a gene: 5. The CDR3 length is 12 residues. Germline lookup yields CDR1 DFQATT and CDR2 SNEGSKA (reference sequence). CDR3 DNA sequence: TGCAGTGCCCAACAGGGGTCTTCACCCCTCCACTTT. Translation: CSAQQGSSPLHF.

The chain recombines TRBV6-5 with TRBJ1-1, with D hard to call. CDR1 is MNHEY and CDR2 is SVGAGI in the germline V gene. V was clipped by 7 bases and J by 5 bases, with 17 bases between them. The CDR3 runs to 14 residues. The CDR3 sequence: CASTMGIAVTEAFF. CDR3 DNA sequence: TGTGCCAGCACAATGGGGATTGCGGTTACTGAAGCTTTCTTT.

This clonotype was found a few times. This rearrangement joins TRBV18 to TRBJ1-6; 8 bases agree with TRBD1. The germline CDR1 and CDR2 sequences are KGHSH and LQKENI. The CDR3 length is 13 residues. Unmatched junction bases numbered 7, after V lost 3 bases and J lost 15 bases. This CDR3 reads CASSPSDRGVLHF. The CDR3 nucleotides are TGTGCCAGCTCACCCTCTGACAGGGGTGTCCTCCACTTT.

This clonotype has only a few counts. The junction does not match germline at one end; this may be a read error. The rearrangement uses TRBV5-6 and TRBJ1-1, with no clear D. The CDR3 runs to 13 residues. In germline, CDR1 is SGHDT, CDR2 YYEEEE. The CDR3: CASSSGWNAEAFF. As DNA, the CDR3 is TGTGCCAGCAGCTCCGGGTGGAACGCTGAAGCTTTCTTT. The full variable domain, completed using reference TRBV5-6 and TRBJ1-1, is DAGVTQSPTHLIKTRGQQVTLRCSPKSGHDTVSWYQQALGQGPQFIFQYYEEEERQRGNFPDRFSGHQFPNYSSELNVNALLLGDSALYLCASSSGWNAEAFFGQGTRLTVV.

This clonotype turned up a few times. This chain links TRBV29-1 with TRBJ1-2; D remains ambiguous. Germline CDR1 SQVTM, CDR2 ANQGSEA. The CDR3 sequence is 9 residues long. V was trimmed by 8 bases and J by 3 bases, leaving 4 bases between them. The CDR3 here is CSIYYGYTF. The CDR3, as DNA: TGCAGCATCTACTATGGCTACACCTTC.

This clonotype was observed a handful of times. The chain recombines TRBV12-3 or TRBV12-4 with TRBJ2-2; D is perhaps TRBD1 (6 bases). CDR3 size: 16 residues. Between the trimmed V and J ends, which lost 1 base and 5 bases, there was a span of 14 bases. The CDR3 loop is CASSLDRDDGTGELFF. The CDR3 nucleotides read TGTGCCAGCAGTTTAGACAGGGACGATGGGACCGGGGAGCTGTTTTTT.

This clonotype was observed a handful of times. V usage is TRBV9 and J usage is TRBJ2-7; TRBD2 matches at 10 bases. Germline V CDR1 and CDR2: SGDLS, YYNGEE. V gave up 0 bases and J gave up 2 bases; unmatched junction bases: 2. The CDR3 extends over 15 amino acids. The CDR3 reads CASSVGTSGTYEQYF. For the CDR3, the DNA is TGTGCCAGCAGCGTAGGGACTAGCGGCACCTACGAGCAGTACTTC.

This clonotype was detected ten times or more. This CDR3 reads CASSSVHRGGTEAFF. The CDR3 DNA reads TGTGCCAGCAGTTCGGTCCATCGTGGGGGCACTGAAGCTTTCTTT. The chain employs TRBV12-3 or TRBV12-4 and TRBJ1-1, with D possibly TRBD1 on 5 matching bases. V was shortened by 4 bases and J by 4 bases, with 16 bases between the two germline ends. The CDR3 extends over 15 amino acids.

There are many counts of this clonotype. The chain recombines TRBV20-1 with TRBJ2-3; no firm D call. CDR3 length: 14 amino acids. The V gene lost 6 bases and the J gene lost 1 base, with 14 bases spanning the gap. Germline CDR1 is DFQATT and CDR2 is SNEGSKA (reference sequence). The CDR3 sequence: CSALSSVGTDTQYF. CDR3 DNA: TGCAGTGCATTGTCTAGTGTCGGCACAGATACGCAGTATTTT.